This entry is about one T cell receptor beta chain. Random hexamers served to reverse transcribe roughly 0.5 to 1 ug RNA. TCRdb used MiXCR to reprocess the immunoSEQ multiplex PCR reads, holding one entry per CDR3 protein. Altogether approximately 120,000 distinct CDR3 sequences are present, about nine tenths being singletons, with the ten largest covering about 0.15%. These data come from a study of CD8 T cells in Susac syndrome. Sequencing targeted TCR beta in T cells from blood (CD8+ and CD4+). TEMRA cells were FACS-enriched, unlike CD8+ and CD4+ T cells, which were negatively isolated. Germline loops: CDR1 MRHNA, CDR2 SNTAGT. The CDR3 runs to 17 residues. The germline V and J ends were trimmed by 2 bases and 0 bases, with 11 bases remaining between them.

Sequences were obtained from CD4+ T cells from PBMCs. The chain has TRBV6-4 and TRBJ2-6; D remains ambiguous. This TCR derives from a human donor in good health. In DNA form, the CDR3 reads TGTGCCAGCAGTGACCTCTCTCAGGTCTCTGGGGCCAACGTCCTGACTTTC. Its protein is CASSDLSQVSGANVLTF.